Listed here are 11 T cell receptor beta chains from one sample, sequenced in a study of vaccination and CD4 T cells after COVID-19. Cultured CD4+ T cell DNA was sequenced using the Oncomine TCR Beta short-read assay. A single record per CDR3 protein comes from TCRdb applying MiXCR to the PCR reads. The sample carries about 13,000 distinct CDR3 sequences, roughly 44% recorded once. The antigens of these receptors remain unknown. As for treatment: roughly ten-day PBMC culture with coronavirus spike peptide pools or control peptides (ViraFEST assay). The sequencing sample was made of CD4+ T cells from blood, cultured in vitro. Receptors were obtained from a human donor who had recovered from COVID-19.

Only a few counts were recorded for this clonotype. The CDR3: CASSWDRNTEAFF. The CDR3 bases are TGTGCCAGCAGCTGGGACAGGAACACTGAAGCTTTCTTT. This chain uses TRBV11-1 with TRBJ1-1, with TRBD1 matching 7 bases. There are 13 residues in the CDR3. CDR1 SGHAT and CDR2 FQDESV come from the germline V gene (reference sequence). Losses at the gene ends were 4 bases for V and 1 base for J; bases not matched to a gene: 0.

The V gene is TRBV28, the J gene TRBJ2-3; D not resolved. Per the germline V gene, CDR1 is MDHEN and CDR2 is SYDVKM. With 3 bases removed from V and 9 bases from J, the gap between germline ends came to 10 bases. There are 12 residues in the CDR3. As DNA, the CDR3 is TGTGCCAGCAGTTTTCTGGGGATAACGCAGTATTTT. Amino acid sequence: CASSFLGITQYF.

The J gene is TRBJ2-2, the V gene TRBV10-1, with TRBD2 identical over 7 bases. Germline CDR1 WNHNN, CDR2 SYGVQD (reference sequence). Trimming took 4 bases from V and 5 from J; bases not matched to a gene: 7. The CDR3 runs to 15 residues. Here the CDR3 DNA reads TGCGCCAGCAGTGCCGGGACTACGGAAACCGGGGAGCTGTTTTTT. It specifies CASSAGTTETGELFF.

This clonotype was observed once. The chain is built from TRBV11-2 and TRBJ2-7; a weak D match, TRBD2 (5 bases). Trimming pared 8 bases from V and 3 bases from J, leaving 26 bases between. The CDR3 is 17 amino acids. The germline CDR1 and CDR2 sequences are SGHAT and FQNNGV. CDR3 in amino acids: CASGVIPGSRALYEQYF. The CDR3 DNA reads as TGTGCCAGCGGCGTGATACCCGGCTCGCGGGCACTCTACGAGCAGTACTTC. The full variable domain, completed using reference TRBV11-2 and TRBJ2-7, is EAGVAQSPRYKIIEKRQSVAFWCNPISGHATLYWYQQILGQGPKLLIQFQNNGVVDDSQLPKDRFSAERLKGVDSTLKIQPAKLEDSAVYLCASGVIPGSRALYEQYFGPGTRLTVT.

The chain combines TRBV28 with TRBJ2-7, with 12 bases identical to TRBD2. V lost 3 bases and J lost 2; bases outside the gene matches: 11. Germline V lookup: CDR1 MDHEN, CDR2 SYDVKM. The CDR3 runs to 18 residues. Here the CDR3 reads CASSFSLGLAGRAYEQYF. The CDR3 nucleotides are TGTGCCAGCAGTTTCTCTCTTGGACTAGCGGGGAGGGCCTACGAGCAGTACTTC.

The rearrangement links TRBV7-6 to TRBJ2-3; 11 nucleotides align to TRBD2. Germline CDR1 SGHVS, CDR2 FNYEAQ. This CDR3 spans 16 amino acids. With 6 bases clipped from V and 6 bases from J, the junction kept 11 bases outside the gene matches. The CDR3 sequence is CASSRTSGRLQDTQYF. The CDR3 bases are TGTGCCAGCAGTCGCACTAGCGGGAGATTACAGGATACGCAGTATTTT. Using reference TRBV7-6 and TRBJ2-3 for the parts outside the CDR3, the full variable domain is GAGVSQSPRYKVTKRGQDVALRCDPISGHVSLYWYRQALGQGPEFLTYFNYEAQQDKSGLPNDRFSAERPEGSISTLTIQRTEQRDSAMYRCASSRTSGRLQDTQYFGPGTRLTVL.

V is TRBV20-1 and J is TRBJ1-1, with D possibly being TRBD1 (5 bases). Germline V gene lookup returns CDR1 DFQATT and CDR2 SNEGSKA (reference sequence). The CDR3 spans 12 residues. Trimming took 3 bases from V and 4 from J, leaving 9 bases between them. This chain's CDR3 is CSASRRGTEAFF. In DNA, the CDR3 is TGCAGTGCTAGTAGGAGGGGCACTGAAGCTTTCTTT.

Written as DNA, the CDR3 is TGTGCCAGCAGCGGGGGGACAGACTATGGCTACACCTTC. Its protein is CASSGGTDYGYTF. The rearrangement links TRBV12-3 or TRBV12-4 to TRBJ1-2, with 7 bases aligning to TRBD1. This CDR3 is built from 13 residues. Trimming cost V 6 bases and J 3 bases; bases outside gene matches: 4.

This rearrangement joins TRBV7-2 to TRBJ2-3; 12 nucleotides agree with TRBD2. CDR1 is SGHTA, CDR2 FQGNSA, per germline. This CDR3 comprises 15 residues. With 5 bases clipped from V and 8 bases from J, the junction kept 8 bases outside the gene matches. CDR3: CASSQGLAGPGTQYF. CDR3 in DNA: TGTGCCAGCAGCCAGGGACTAGCGGGCCCCGGTACGCAGTATTTT.

This chain joins TRBV20-1 and TRBJ1-3; D gene uncertain. The V end was cut by 2 bases, the J end by 8 bases, with 19 bases between. This CDR3 spans 15 amino acids. Per germline, CDR1 DFQATT and CDR2 SNEGSKA (reference sequence). As DNA, the CDR3 is TGCAGTGCTAGACCCCTGACTTCCCGGTTAGACACCATATATTTT. As protein: CSARPLTSRLDTIYF.

The table lists this clonotype with a few counts. This chain joins TRBV24-1 and TRBJ2-3; weak D call: TRBD1 (6 bases). This CDR3 has 15 residues. Germline V gene lookup returns CDR1 KGHDR and CDR2 SFDVKD. V lost 7 bases, J lost 2 bases, and 15 bases lay in between. CDR3 residues: CATSLNRDPTDTQYF. DNA for the CDR3: TGTGCCACCAGCCTAAACAGGGACCCCACAGATACGCAGTATTTT.